Many counts were recorded for the clone carrying this T cell receptor (beta chain). Its cognate antigen is unknown. The sample comes from a study of T-cell reconstitution after alpha-beta-depleted transplantation in children. Study-level points and caveats: In patients about two months after transplant, alpha-beta T cells reportedly arose from several hundred expanded graft clones. Recipient T cells and thymic progenitors that survived were the source of the high TCRbeta diversity seen at day 60 in some patients.

CDR1 SGDLS and CDR2 YYNGEE come from the germline V gene. Trimming took 4 bases from V and 1 from J; bases not matched to a gene: 7. The CDR3 covers 15 residues. TCRbeta library preparation incorporated unique molecular identifiers. TCRdb fed the PCR reads into MiXCR, producing one record per CDR3 protein. Of 30,000 or so distinct CDR3 sequences detected, approximately 6.9% appear once; the ten largest clones hold 27%. Sequencing was performed on peripheral blood, taken 60 days after TCRalphabeta/CD19-depleted stem cell transplant. The TCR was taken from a child younger than two who had a stem cell transplant for acute myeloid leukemia, so the T cells may come from the graft donor. This chain joins TRBV9 and TRBJ2-5; 7 bases agree with TRBD1. CDR3 loop: CASSPSGGVQETQYF. As DNA, the CDR3 is TGTGCCAGCAGCCCATCAGGGGGAGTCCAAGAGACCCAGTACTTC. The complete variable domain, with remaining parts taken from reference TRBV9 and TRBJ2-5, reads DSGVTQTPKHLITATGQRVTLRCSPRSGDLSVYWYQQSLDQGLQFLIQYYNGEERAKGNILERFSAQQFPDLHSELNLSSLELGDSALYFCASSPSGGVQETQYFGPGTRLLVL.